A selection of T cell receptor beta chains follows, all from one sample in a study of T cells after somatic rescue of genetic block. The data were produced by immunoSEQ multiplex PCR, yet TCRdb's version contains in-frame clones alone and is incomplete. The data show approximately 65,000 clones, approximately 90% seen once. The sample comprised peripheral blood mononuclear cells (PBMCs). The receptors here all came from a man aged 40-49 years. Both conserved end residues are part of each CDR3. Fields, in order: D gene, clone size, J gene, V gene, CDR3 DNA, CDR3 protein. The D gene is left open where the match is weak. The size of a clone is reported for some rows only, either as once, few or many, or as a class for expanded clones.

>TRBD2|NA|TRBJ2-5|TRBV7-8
TGTGCCAGCAGCTTAGGGACTAGCGGGGGCCAAGAGACCCAGTACTTC
CASSLGTSGGQETQYF
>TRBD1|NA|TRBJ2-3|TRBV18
TGTGCCAGCTCACCGGACAGGGGAAGCACAGATACGCAGTATTTT
CASSPDRGSTDTQYF
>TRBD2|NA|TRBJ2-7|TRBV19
TGTGCCAGTAGGTCCCCCGGCGGGAGCTCCTACGAGCAGTACTTC
CASRSPGGSSYEQYF
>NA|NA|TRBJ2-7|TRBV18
TGTGCCAGCTCACCAGGAGGCGGGTTAGAGCACGAGCAGTACTTC
CASSPGGGLEHEQYF
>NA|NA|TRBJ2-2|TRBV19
TGTGCCAGTCAGGTAGGGCTCGGCACCGGGGAGCTGTTTTTT
CASQVGLGTGELFF
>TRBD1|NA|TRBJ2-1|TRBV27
TGTGCCAGCAAACTTCGGACAGGGAGCTACAATGAGCAGTTCTTC
CASKLRTGSYNEQFF
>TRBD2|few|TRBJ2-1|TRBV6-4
TGTGCCAGCAGTGACTCGCCTAGCGGGGGGTACAATGAGCAGTTCTTC
CASSDSPSGGYNEQFF
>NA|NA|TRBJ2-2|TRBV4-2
TGTGCCAGCAGCCGGGGGGTGAACACCGGGGAGCTGTTTTTT
CASSRGVNTGELFF
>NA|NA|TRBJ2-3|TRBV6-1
TGTGCCAGCAGTGAAATAGTCTTCACAGATACGCAGTATTTT
CASSEIVFTDTQYF
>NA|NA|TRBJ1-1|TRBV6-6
TGTGCCAGCAGCTGGGCAGTGAACACTGAAGCTTTCTTT
CASSWAVNTEAFF